The 21 T cell receptor beta chains given below trace back to one sample, sequenced in a study of blood T cells in healthy people across ages. PCR was performed a second time for 7 to 11 cycles using a sample-barcoded 5' primer and a J-beta primer mix. TCRdb fed the 5' RACE reads into MiXCR, producing one record per CDR3 protein. The profile shows roughly 1,000,000 distinct CDR3 sequences, approximately 25% of them singletons. These records were also assigned to another study, of T cells of mothers and their children.

The sequenced sample was blood. These receptor sequences come from a girl aged 2-15 years in good health.

This clonotype came up a few times. In DNA form, the CDR3 reads TGCGCCAGCTCCCAGGGGACAGAAATCTACAATGAGCAGTTCTTC. Translated, it gives CASSQGTEIYNEQFF. The rearrangement uses TRBV4-1 and TRBJ2-5, with 7 bases identical to TRBD1. The last part of the DNA fits TRBJ2-1 better; the J call may be wrong. There are 15 residues in the CDR3. Germline CDR1 MGHRA, CDR2 YSYEKL.

This clonotype was found a few times. The rearrangement uses TRBV12-3 or TRBV12-4 and TRBJ2-4, with TRBD2 as a possible D gene (5 bases). The CDR3 covers 16 residues. V dropped 1 base and J dropped 0 bases, with 10 bases sitting between them. CDR3 DNA sequence: TGTGCCAGCAGTTTAGATCCCGGGGTAGCCAAAAACATTCAGTACTTC. Translated, it gives CASSLDPGVAKNIQYF.

This clonotype was seen a few times. The gene calls are TRBV28 and TRBJ2-3, with D hard to call. The CDR3 runs to 13 residues. Looked up from germline, CDR1 is MDHEN and CDR2 is SYDVKM. V dropped 10 bases and J dropped 4 bases, with 15 bases sitting between them. The CDR3 nucleotides are TGTGCCACCGCTATAGTAATCCCAGATACGCAGTATTTT. Protein sequence: CATAIVIPDTQYF. The full variable domain, with the rest looked up from reference TRBV28 and TRBJ2-3, is DVKVTQSSRYLVKRTGEKVFLECVQDMDHENMFWYRQDPGLGLRLIYFSYDVKMKEKGDIPEGYSVSREKKERFSLILESASTNQTSMYLCATAIVIPDTQYFGPGTRLTVL.

This sequence joins TRBV5-1 and TRBJ1-2, with TRBD1 as a possible D gene (5 bases). The CDR3 totals 12 residues. Germline lookup yields CDR1 SGHRS and CDR2 YFSETQ. Trimming took off 4 bases at V and 12 bases at J, with 16 bases between the two ends. The DNA for the CDR3 is TGCGCCAGCAGCCCCCAGGGCGGGGTACACACCTTC. It is translated as CASSPQGGVHTF.

J is TRBJ1-1 and V is TRBV7-8; TRBD1 matches at 9 bases. The CDR3 totals 14 residues. Germline V gene sequence: CDR1 SGHVS, CDR2 FQNEAQ. V trimming: 5 bases; J trimming: 6 bases; junction bases outside the gene matches: 7. The CDR3, as DNA: TGTGCCAGCAGCGCAATACAGGGGGCCGCTGAAGCTTTCTTT. Its translation is CASSAIQGAAEAFF. The variable domain in full, with the rest retrieved from reference TRBV7-8 and TRBJ1-1, is GAGVSQSPRYKVAKRGQDVALRCDPISGHVSLFWYQQALGQGPEFLTYFQNEAQLDKSGLPSDRFFAERPEGSVSTLKIQRTQQEDSAVYLCASSAIQGAAEAFFGQGTRLTVV.

The genes are TRBV7-9 and TRBJ2-5; 15 bases agree with TRBD2. The germline gives CDR1 SEHNR, CDR2 FQNEAQ (reference sequence). CDR3 size: 14 residues. With 8 bases clipped from V and 4 bases from J, the junction kept 2 bases outside the gene matches. The CDR3 DNA reads TGTGCCAGCTGGGGACTAGCGGGAGGAGAGACCCAGTACTTC. As protein: CASWGLAGGETQYF.

This rearrangement joins TRBV20-1 to TRBJ2-1; no clear D. The CDR3 has 12 residues. Trimming removed 3 bases at V and 10 bases at J, with 13 bases between. The germline V gene encodes CDR1 DFQATT and CDR2 SNEGSKA (reference sequence). CDR3 loop: CSASLQGEEQFF. CDR3 bases: TGCAGTGCTAGTCTCCAAGGAGAAGAGCAGTTCTTC.

This clonotype was seen ten or more times. The chain has TRBV29-1 and TRBJ2-4; D gene uncertain. V lost 3 bases and J 5 bases, leaving 11 bases between the germline ends. The germline V gene encodes CDR1 SQVTM and CDR2 ANQGSEA. CDR3 length: 13 residues. CDR3 loop: CSVELASENIQYF. As DNA, the CDR3 is TGCAGCGTTGAGTTGGCGAGTGAAAACATTCAGTACTTC.

The chain has TRBV5-5 and TRBJ2-1; TRBD2 matches at 7 bases. With 2 bases clipped from V and 2 bases from J, the junction kept 13 bases outside the gene matches. CDR3 length: 18 amino acids. The germline CDR1 and CDR2 sequences are SGHKS and YYEKEE (reference sequence). This CDR3 reads CASSFKEWGSGTYNEQFF. Written as DNA, the CDR3 is TGTGCCAGCAGCTTTAAAGAATGGGGAAGCGGGACCTACAATGAGCAGTTCTTC.

The V and J genes are TRBV29-1 and TRBJ1-3; TRBD1 agrees at 7 bases. J was trimmed by 4 bases and V by 3 bases; bases with no gene match: 3. In germline, CDR1 is SQVTM, CDR2 ANQGSEA. The CDR3 length is 13 residues. CDR3 loop: CSVDLDRGNTIYF. The CDR3 DNA follows: TGCAGCGTTGATCTGGACAGGGGAAACACCATATATTTT.

The gene calls are TRBV24-1 and TRBJ2-1; TRBD2 might be the D (6 bases). Germline V gives CDR1 KGHDR, CDR2 SFDVKD. The V and J ends lost 5 bases and 9 bases respectively, with 22 bases between them. The CDR3 loop spans 16 amino acids. CDR3 amino acids: CATSVADLGGVPEQFF. In DNA, the CDR3 is TGTGCCACCAGTGTCGCTGACCTCGGGGGAGTTCCTGAGCAGTTCTTC.

The V and J genes are TRBV2 and TRBJ2-3; tentative D call: TRBD1 (6 bases). CDR3 length: 12 residues. The V gene lost 9 bases and the J gene lost 6 bases, with 13 bases spanning the gap. Germline CDR1 SNHLY, CDR2 FYNNEI. The CDR3 DNA reads TGTGCCAGGCTAACCGACAGGGATACGCAGTATTTT. It codes for CARLTDRDTQYF. The full variable domain, completed using reference TRBV2 and TRBJ2-3, is EPEVTQTPSHQVTQMGQEVILRCVPISNHLYFYWYRQILGQKVEFLVSFYNNEISEKSEIFDDQFSVERPDGSNFTLKIRSTKLEDSAMYFCARLTDRDTQYFGPGTRLTVL.

This chain uses TRBV7-2 with TRBJ2-5, with no clear D. Germline V CDR1 and CDR2: SGHTA, FQGNSA. Trimming shortened V by 5 bases and J by 1 base, and 8 bases separated the two germline ends. The CDR3 runs to 13 residues. DNA for the CDR3: TGTGCCAGCAGCCCCCGATTCCAAGAGACCCAGTACTTC. Its translation is CASSPRFQETQYF.

The V and J genes are TRBV7-2 and TRBJ2-5, with 11 nucleotides matching TRBD2. The J call may be in error: the DNA end matches TRBJ2-1 better. Germline V gives CDR1 SGHTA, CDR2 FQGNSA. The CDR3 extends over 15 amino acids. The CDR3 DNA follows: TGTGCCAGCAGCGTCCTAGCGGGGGGAGGCGATGAGCAGTTCTTC. Residues: CASSVLAGGGDEQFF.

This clonotype was counted once. This sequence joins TRBV28 and TRBJ2-5, with a possible D match to TRBD1 (5 bases). This CDR3 has 16 amino acids. The V and J ends lost 3 bases and 0 bases respectively, with 14 bases between them. Germline CDR1 MDHEN, CDR2 SYDVKM. The CDR3 spells CASSFPGHTYQETQYF. The CDR3 DNA reads as TGTGCCAGCAGTTTCCCAGGGCACACGTACCAAGAGACCCAGTACTTC.

In its sample, this clonotype was seen a few times. The chain has TRBV28 and TRBJ2-5; a possible D gene is TRBD2 (6 bases). The V gene's germline CDR1 is MDHEN and CDR2 SYDVKM. This CDR3 is built from 14 residues. V lost 8 bases and J lost 3, with 16 bases in between. The CDR3 protein is CASQGWGVEETQYF. CDR3 DNA sequence: TGTGCCAGCCAAGGGTGGGGGGTGGAAGAGACCCAGTACTTC.

The sample holds a few counts of this clonotype. V is TRBV7-9 and J is TRBJ2-5; either TRBD1 or TRBD2 may fit D (6 bases each). The CDR3 has 16 residues. V lost 5 bases to trimming and J lost 1 base, with 17 bases between them. CDR1 and CDR2 from the germline V gene are SEHNR and FQNEAQ (reference sequence). CDR3 bases: TGTGCCAGCAGCCCCCGGGACCGGGGGCCCCAAGAGACCCAGTACTTC. This encodes CASSPRDRGPQETQYF.

V is TRBV2 and J is TRBJ2-7; 7 nucleotides agree with TRBD1. The CDR3 is 15 amino acids. The trim removed 3 bases at V and 3 bases at J, leaving 8 bases unmatched. Looked up from germline, CDR1 is SNHLY and CDR2 is FYNNEI. CDR3 nucleotides: TGTGCCAGCAGTGATACCGGGACAGCCGGCTACGAGCAGTACTTC. Translation gives CASSDTGTAGYEQYF. Looking up the rest from reference TRBV2 and TRBJ2-7 gives the full variable domain: EPEVTQTPSHQVTQMGQEVILRCVPISNHLYFYWYRQILGQKVEFLVSFYNNEISEKSEIFDDQFSVERPDGSNFTLKIRSTKLEDSAMYFCASSDTGTAGYEQYFGPGTRLTVT.

The chain joins TRBV20-1 to TRBJ2-5, with D tentatively TRBD2 (5 bases). The CDR3 is 14 residues long. V lost 4 bases and J 5 bases, leaving 17 bases between the germline ends. The germline gives CDR1 DFQATT, CDR2 SNEGSKA (reference sequence). The CDR3 region is CSATRGRASETQYF. The CDR3 DNA reads as TGCAGTGCTACCCGGGGAAGGGCCTCGGAGACCCAGTACTTC.

This clonotype turned up a few times. The chain links TRBV5-4 to TRBJ1-2; TRBD1 matches at 10 bases. Per germline, CDR1 SGHNT and CDR2 YYREEE (reference sequence). This CDR3 spans 16 amino acids. V shed 5 bases and J 4 bases; nucleotides not matched to a gene: 11. Here the CDR3 DNA reads TGTGCCAGCAGTCGAACCGGGACAGGGGTTTCCTATGGCTACACCTTC. Residues: CASSRTGTGVSYGYTF.

The rearrangement uses TRBV2 and TRBJ1-1, with D possibly TRBD1 on 6 matching bases. This CDR3 comprises 14 residues. Germline V gene sequence: CDR1 SNHLY, CDR2 FYNNEI. The germline V and J ends were trimmed by 6 bases and 6 bases, with 17 bases remaining between them. The CDR3 loop is CASSPGGFLAEAFF. The CDR3, as DNA: TGTGCCAGCAGCCCCGGGGGCTTTTTAGCTGAAGCTTTCTTT.